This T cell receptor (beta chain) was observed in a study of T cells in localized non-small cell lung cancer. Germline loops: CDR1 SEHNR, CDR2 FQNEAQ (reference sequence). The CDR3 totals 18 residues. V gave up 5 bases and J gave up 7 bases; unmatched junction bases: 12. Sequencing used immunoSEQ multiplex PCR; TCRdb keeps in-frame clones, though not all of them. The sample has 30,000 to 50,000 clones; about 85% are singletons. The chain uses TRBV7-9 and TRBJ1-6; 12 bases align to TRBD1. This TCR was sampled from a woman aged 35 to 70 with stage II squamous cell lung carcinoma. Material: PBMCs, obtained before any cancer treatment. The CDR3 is CASSPGTGGKITNSPLHF. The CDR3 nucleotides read TGTGCCAGCAGCCCCGGGACAGGGGGCAAGATTACCAATTCACCCCTCCACTTT.